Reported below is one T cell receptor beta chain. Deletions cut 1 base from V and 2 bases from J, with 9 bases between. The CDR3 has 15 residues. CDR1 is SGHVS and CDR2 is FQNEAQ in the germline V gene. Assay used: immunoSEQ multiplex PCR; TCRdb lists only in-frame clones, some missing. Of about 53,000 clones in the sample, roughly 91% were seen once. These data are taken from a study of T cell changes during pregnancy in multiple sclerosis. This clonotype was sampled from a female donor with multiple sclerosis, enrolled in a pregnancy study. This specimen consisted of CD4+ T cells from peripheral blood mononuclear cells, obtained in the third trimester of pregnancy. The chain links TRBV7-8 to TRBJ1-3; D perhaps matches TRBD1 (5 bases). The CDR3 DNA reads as TGTGCCAGCAGCTTAGATTGGACACCTGGAAACACCATATATTTT. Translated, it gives CASSLDWTPGNTIYF.